One sample yielded the 11 T cell receptor beta chains listed below, sequenced in a study of T cells in Graves' hyperthyroidism and ophthalmopathy. The TCR beta CDR3 regions underwent amplification using RNA transcripts as the source. Carried out on the TCR CDR3, a first-round RT-PCR used the HTBI primer set. TCRdb analysed the multiplex PCR reads with MiXCR anew, one entry per CDR3 protein. The sample lists hundreds of thousands of distinct CDR3 sequences, about 15% seen once, with 3.5% to 4.5% in the top ten. Sequencing used blood. The source of these receptors is a middle-aged woman with Graves' ophthalmopathy.

The rearrangement uses TRBV15 and TRBJ2-2; D is undetermined. V lost 0 bases and J lost 9, with 11 bases in between. CDR1 and CDR2 from the germline V gene are LNHNV and YYDKDF (reference sequence). This CDR3 spans 14 amino acids. For the CDR3, the DNA is TGTGCCACCAGCAGAGATCTTCAGGTGCGGGAGCTGTTTTTT. Its translation: CATSRDLQVRELFF.

This clonotype was detected a few times. The rearrangement uses TRBV4-1 and TRBJ2-7; a weak D match, TRBD1 (5 bases). Trimming left V 3 bases short and J 0 bases short, with 12 bases between. CDR1 is MGHRA, CDR2 YSYEKL, per germline. This CDR3 comprises 15 residues. The CDR3 spells CASSHPGTGSYEQYF. The CDR3 DNA reads TGCGCCAGCAGCCATCCCGGCACAGGCTCCTACGAGCAGTACTTC.

This chain uses TRBV20-1 with TRBJ1-5, with 10 positions matching TRBD1. The V gene's germline CDR1 is DFQATT and CDR2 SNEGSKA (reference sequence). The CDR3 runs 16 residues. Trimming removed 0 bases from V and 5 bases from J; junction bases left unmatched: 7. The CDR3 DNA sequence: TGCAGTGCTAGAGATCACGGGACAGGGGATCATCAGCCCCAGCATTTT. This translates into CSARDHGTGDHQPQHF.

This clonotype has ten or more counts. The rearrangement uses TRBV7-9 and TRBJ2-7; TRBD1 matches 7 bases. Germline assignment: CDR1 SEHNR and CDR2 FQNEAQ (reference sequence). The V gene end was trimmed by 5 bases and the J gene end by 5 bases; junction bases not matched to a gene: 9. This CDR3 has 14 residues. CDR3 nucleotides: TGTGCCAGCAGCGGGGACAGCTCGGAGCACGAGCAGTACTTC. Translation: CASSGDSSEHEQYF.

This clonotype has at least ten counts. The chain recombines TRBV4-3 with TRBJ2-5; 7 bases align to TRBD1. The CDR3 runs 15 residues. Trimming cost V 2 bases and J 5 bases; bases outside gene matches: 8. Germline V gene lookup returns CDR1 LGHNA and CDR2 YSLEER. The CDR3 protein is CASSQRRQGYETQYF. The CDR3 coding sequence is TGCGCCAGCAGCCAACGAAGACAGGGATATGAGACCCAGTACTTC.

The sample holds a few counts of this clonotype. J is TRBJ2-7 and V is TRBV10-3, with D tentatively TRBD2 (6 bases). The CDR3 length is 15 residues. V was cut by 3 bases and J by 6 bases, with 18 bases left in between. CDR1 and CDR2 (germline): ENHRY, SYGVKD. The DNA for the CDR3 is TGTGCCATCAGTGACCCACTAGCCGGGGTTGGCGAGCAGTACTTC. Its translation is CAISDPLAGVGEQYF.

This clonotype was detected ten times or more. V and J are TRBV7-3 and TRBJ2-2; tentative D call: TRBD1 (6 bases). The CDR3 runs to 13 residues. Per the germline V gene, CDR1 is SGHTA and CDR2 is FQGTGA. The V end lost 1 base, the J end lost 7 bases, and 7 bases lay between the germline ends. The CDR3 nucleotides are TGTGCCAGCAGCTTAAGAGGGGGCGGGGAGCTGTTTTTT. Its protein product is CASSLRGGGELFF. The variable domain in full, with the rest retrieved from reference TRBV7-3 and TRBJ2-2, is GAGVSQTPSNKVTEKGKYVELRCDPISGHTALYWYRQSLGQGPEFLIYFQGTGAADDSGLPNDRFFAVRPEGSVSTLKIQRTERGDSAVYLCASSLRGGGELFFGEGSRLTVL.

This clonotype was recorded at least ten times. J is TRBJ2-7 and V is TRBV14, with TRBD1 matching over 8 bases. V lost 1 base to trimming and J lost 3 bases; unmatched junction nucleotides: 8. The germline V gene has CDR1 SGHDN and CDR2 FVKESK. The CDR3 covers 16 residues. CDR3: CASSQGVADRVYEQYF. The DNA for the CDR3 is TGTGCCAGCAGCCAAGGGGTGGCGGACAGGGTCTACGAGCAGTACTTC.

This clonotype has a count of ten or more. This chain links TRBV20-1 with TRBJ1-1, with 9 bases lining up with TRBD1. V gave up 0 bases and J gave up 7 bases; unmatched junction bases: 6. In germline, CDR1 is DFQATT, CDR2 SNEGSKA (reference sequence). CDR3 length equals 14 residues. This CDR3 is CSARDPQGAIEAFF. CDR3 in DNA: TGCAGTGCTAGAGACCCACAGGGGGCTATTGAAGCTTTCTTT.

This clonotype was recorded at least ten times. Germline and junction disagree at one end, which may indicate a read error. V is TRBV5-1 and J is TRBJ1-1; the D is unclear. The CDR3 is 13 residues long. In germline, CDR1 is SGHRS, CDR2 YFSETQ. CDR3 loop: CASSWTVNTEAFF. CDR3 sequence (DNA): TGTGCCAGCAGTTGGACGGTGAACACTGAAGCTTTCTTT.

This sequence joins TRBV24-1 and TRBJ2-2; no definite D call. V lost 0 bases, J lost 4 bases, and 8 bases lay in between. The CDR3 runs to 15 residues. In germline, CDR1 is KGHDR, CDR2 SFDVKD. CDR3 in amino acids: CATSDLTRTTGELFF. The DNA of the CDR3 is TGTGCCACCAGTGATTTGACCCGGACCACCGGGGAGCTGTTTTTT.